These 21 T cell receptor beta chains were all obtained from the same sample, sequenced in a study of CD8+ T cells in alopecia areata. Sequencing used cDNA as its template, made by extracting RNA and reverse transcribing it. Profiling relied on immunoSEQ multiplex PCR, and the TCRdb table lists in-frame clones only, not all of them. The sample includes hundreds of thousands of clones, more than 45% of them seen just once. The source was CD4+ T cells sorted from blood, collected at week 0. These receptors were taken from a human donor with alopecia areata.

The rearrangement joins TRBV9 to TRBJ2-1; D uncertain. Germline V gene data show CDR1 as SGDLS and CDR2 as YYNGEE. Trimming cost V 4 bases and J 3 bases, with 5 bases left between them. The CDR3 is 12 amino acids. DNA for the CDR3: TGTGCCAGCAGCACCCTCTACAATGAGCAGTTCTTC. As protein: CASSTLYNEQFF.

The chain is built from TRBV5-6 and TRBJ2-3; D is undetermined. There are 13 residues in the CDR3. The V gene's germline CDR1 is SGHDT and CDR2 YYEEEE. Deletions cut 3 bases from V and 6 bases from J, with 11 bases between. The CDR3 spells CASSYYSTDTQYF. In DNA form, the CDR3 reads TGTGCCAGCAGCTACTACTCGACGGATACGCAGTATTTT.

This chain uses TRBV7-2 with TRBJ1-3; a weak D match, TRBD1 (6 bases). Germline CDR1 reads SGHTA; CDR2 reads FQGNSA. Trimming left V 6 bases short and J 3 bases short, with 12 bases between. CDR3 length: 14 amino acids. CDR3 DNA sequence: TGTGCCAGCAGGTTGAGAGGGGGTGGAAACACCATATATTTT. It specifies CASRLRGGGNTIYF. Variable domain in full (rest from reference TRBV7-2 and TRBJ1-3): GAGVSQSPSNKVTEKGKDVELRCDPISGHTALYWYRQSLGQGLEFLIYFQGNSAPDKSGLPSDRFSAERTGGSVSTLTIQRTQQEDSAVYLCASRLRGGGNTIYFGEGSWLTVV.

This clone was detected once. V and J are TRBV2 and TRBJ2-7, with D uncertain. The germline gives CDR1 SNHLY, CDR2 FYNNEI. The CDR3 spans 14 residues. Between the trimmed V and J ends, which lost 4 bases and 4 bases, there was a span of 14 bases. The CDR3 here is CASSVTFGPYEQYF. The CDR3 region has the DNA TGTGCCAGCAGTGTTACTTTCGGTCCGTACGAGCAGTACTTC.

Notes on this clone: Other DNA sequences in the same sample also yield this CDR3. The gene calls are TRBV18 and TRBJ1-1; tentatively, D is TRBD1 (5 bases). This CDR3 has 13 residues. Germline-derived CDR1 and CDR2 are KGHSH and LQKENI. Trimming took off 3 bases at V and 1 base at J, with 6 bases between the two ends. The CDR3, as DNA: TGTGCCAGCTCACCTGGACAGAACACTGAAGCTTTCTTT. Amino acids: CASSPGQNTEAFF.

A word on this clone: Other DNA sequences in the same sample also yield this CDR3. CDR3 nucleotides: TGTGCCTGGAGAAGGGAGAACACCGGGGAGCTGTTTTTT. The encoded protein is CAWRRENTGELFF. J is TRBJ2-2 and V is TRBV30; unclear D gene. CDR3 length equals 13 residues. Trimming stripped 3 bases from V and 1 base from J, with 6 bases between. Looked up from germline, CDR1 is GTSNPN and CDR2 is SVGIG (reference sequence).

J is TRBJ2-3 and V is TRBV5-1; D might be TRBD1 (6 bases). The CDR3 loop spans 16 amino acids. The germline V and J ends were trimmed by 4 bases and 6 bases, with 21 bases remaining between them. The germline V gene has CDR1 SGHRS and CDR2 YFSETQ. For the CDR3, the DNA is TGCGCCAGCAGCCCAGGGGCTACTAAATTAGGGGATACGCAGTATTTT. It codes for CASSPGATKLGDTQYF.

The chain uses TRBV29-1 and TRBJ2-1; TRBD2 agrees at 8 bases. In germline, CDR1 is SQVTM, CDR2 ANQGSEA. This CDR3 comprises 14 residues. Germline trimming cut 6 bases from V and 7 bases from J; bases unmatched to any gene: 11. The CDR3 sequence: CSVPTGGGLNEQFF. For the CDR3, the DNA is TGCAGCGTCCCAACCGGGGGGGGGTTAAATGAGCAGTTCTTC.

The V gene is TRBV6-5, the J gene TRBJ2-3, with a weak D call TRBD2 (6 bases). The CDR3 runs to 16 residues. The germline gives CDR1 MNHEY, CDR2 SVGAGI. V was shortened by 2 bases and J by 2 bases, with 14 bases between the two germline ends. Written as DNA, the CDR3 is TGTGCCAGCAGTTACGGAGGGGCGGGTCACACAGATACGCAGTATTTT. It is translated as CASSYGGAGHTDTQYF.

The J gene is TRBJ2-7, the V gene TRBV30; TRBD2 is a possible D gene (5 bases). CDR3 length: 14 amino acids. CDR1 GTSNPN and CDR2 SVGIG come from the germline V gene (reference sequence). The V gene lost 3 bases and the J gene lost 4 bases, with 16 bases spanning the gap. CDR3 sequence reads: CAWRRRQTGYEQYF. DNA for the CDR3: TGTGCCTGGAGAAGAAGGCAGACGGGGTACGAGCAGTACTTC.

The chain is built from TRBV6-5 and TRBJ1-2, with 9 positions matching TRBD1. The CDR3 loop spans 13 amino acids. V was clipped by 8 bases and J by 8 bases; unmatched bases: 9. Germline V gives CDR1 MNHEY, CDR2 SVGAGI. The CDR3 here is CASHLGTGFGYTF. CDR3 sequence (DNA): TGTGCCAGCCACCTTGGGACAGGGTTCGGCTACACCTTC.

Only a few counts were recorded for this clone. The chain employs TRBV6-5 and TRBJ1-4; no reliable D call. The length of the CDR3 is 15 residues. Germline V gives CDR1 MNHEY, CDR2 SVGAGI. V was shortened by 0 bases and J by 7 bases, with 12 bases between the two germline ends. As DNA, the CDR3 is TGTGCCAGCAGTTACTCACGCCCTCCCCGTGAAAAACTGTTTTTT. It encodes CASSYSRPPREKLFF.

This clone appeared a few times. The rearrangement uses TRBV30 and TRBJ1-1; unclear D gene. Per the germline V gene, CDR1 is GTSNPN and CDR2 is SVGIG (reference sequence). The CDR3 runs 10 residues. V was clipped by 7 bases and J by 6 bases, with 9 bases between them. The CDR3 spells CASGGAEAFF. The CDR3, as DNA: TGTGCCTCCGGTGGAGCTGAAGCTTTCTTT.

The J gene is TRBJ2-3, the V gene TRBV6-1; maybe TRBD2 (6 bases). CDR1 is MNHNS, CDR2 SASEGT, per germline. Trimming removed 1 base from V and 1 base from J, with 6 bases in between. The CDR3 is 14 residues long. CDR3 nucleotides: TGTGCCAGCAGTGAAGGCGGGGGCACAGATACGCAGTATTTT. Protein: CASSEGGGTDTQYF.

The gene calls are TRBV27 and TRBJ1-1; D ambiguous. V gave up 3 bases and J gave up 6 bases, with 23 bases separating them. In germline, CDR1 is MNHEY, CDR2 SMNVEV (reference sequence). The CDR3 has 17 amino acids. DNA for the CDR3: TGTGCCAGCAGTTTTATCCCCTACAGAGGTGGAACGGCTGAAGCTTTCTTT. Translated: CASSFIPYRGGTAEAFF.

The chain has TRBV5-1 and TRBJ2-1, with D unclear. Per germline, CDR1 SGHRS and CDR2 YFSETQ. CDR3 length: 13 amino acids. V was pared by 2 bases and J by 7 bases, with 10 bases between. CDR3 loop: CASSLGIINEQFF. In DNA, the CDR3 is TGCGCCAGCAGCTTAGGGATAATAAATGAGCAGTTCTTC.

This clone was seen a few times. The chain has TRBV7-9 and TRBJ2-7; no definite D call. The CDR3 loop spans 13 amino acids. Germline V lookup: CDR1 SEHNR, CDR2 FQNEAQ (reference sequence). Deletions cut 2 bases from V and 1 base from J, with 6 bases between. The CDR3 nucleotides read TGTGCCAGCAGCTTACAAACATCCTACGAGCAGTACTTC. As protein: CASSLQTSYEQYF.

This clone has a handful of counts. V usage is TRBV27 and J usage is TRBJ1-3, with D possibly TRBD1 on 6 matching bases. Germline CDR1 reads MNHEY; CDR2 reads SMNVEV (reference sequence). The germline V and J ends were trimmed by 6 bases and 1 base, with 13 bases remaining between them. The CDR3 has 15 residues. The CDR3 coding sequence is TGTGCCAGCAGACCCGGCGGGACATCTGGAAACACCATATATTTT. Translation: CASRPGGTSGNTIYF.

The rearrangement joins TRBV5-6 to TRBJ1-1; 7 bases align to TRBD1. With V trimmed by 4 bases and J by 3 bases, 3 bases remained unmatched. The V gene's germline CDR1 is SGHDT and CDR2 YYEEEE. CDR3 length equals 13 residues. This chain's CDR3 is CASSQDRDTEAFF. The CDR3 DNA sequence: TGTGCCAGCAGCCAAGACAGGGACACTGAAGCTTTCTTT.

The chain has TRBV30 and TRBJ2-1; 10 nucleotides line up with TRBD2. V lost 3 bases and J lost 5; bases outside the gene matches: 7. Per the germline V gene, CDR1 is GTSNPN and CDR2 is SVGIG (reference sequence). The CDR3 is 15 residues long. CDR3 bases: TGTGCCTGGAGCCGGGGACTAGCGACGAACAATGAGCAGTTCTTC. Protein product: CAWSRGLATNNEQFF.

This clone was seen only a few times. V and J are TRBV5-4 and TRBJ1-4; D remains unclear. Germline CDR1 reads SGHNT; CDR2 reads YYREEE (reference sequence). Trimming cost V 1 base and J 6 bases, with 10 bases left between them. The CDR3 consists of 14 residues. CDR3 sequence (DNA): TGTGCCAGCAGCTTGTTCCTTAGGGATGAAAAACTGTTTTTT. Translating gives CASSLFLRDEKLFF. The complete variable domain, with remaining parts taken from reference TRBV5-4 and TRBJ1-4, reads ETGVTQSPTHLIKTRGQQVTLRCSSQSGHNTVSWYQQALGQGPQFIFQYYREEENGRGNFPPRFSGLQFPNYSSELNVNALELDDSALYLCASSLFLRDEKLFFGSGTQLSVL.